This is a list of T cell receptor beta chains from one sample in a study of cytotoxic CD8 clonotypes in ibrutinib-treated CLL. Produced via immunoSEQ multiplex PCR; TCRdb's table is partial and in-frame only. The table has approximately 92,000 clones, around 77% seen once. This specimen consisted of PBMCs, obtained after 24 months of ibrutinib treatment. The receptors come from a human donor with chronic lymphocytic leukemia. CDR3s include the opening cysteine and the closing phenylalanine or tryptophan. D genes are given only for firm matches. Expanded clones are given a class, and other clones once, few, many or no size at all.

clone size	D gene	V gene	J gene	CDR3 protein	CDR3 DNA
NA	TRBD2	TRBV27	TRBJ2-7	CASTKRGDPNYEQYF	TGTGCCAGCACCAAGCGGGGGGACCCGAACTACGAGCAGTACTTC
NA	NA	TRBV6-4	TRBJ2-2	CASSVVAQGNTGELFF	TGTGCCAGCAGTGTGGTTGCGCAAGGTAACACCGGGGAGCTGTTTTTT
NA	NA	TRBV5-1	TRBJ2-5	CASKIGVDNQETQYF	TGCGCCAGCAAAATCGGGGTTGACAACCAAGAGACCCAGTACTTC
NA	NA	TRBV28	TRBJ1-1	CASSLLDSNPNTEAFF	TGTGCCAGCAGTTTATTGGACAGCAACCCGAACACTGAAGCTTTCTTT
once	NA	TRBV19	TRBJ2-7	CASRWSTASYEQYF	TGTGCCAGTAGATGGAGTACAGCTTCCTACGAGCAGTACTTC
NA	NA	TRBV4-2	TRBJ2-3	CASSQGSSPTDTQYF	TGTGCCAGCAGCCAAGGCTCCAGCCCCACAGATACGCAGTATTTT
NA	NA	TRBV7-9	TRBJ2-5	CASSLRTAETQYF	TGTGCCAGCAGCTTAAGGACAGCGGAGACCCAGTACTTC
NA	NA	TRBV15	TRBJ2-7	CATSRGGPQLEQYF	TGTGCCACCAGCAGGGGCGGGCCCCAACTGGAGCAGTACTTC
NA	NA	TRBV6-1	TRBJ2-7	CASSERKGGSYEQYF	TGTGCCAGCAGTGAACGAAAAGGGGGCTCCTACGAGCAGTACTTC
NA	TRBD1	TRBV2	TRBJ1-3	CASSDSGTAGNTIYF	TGTGCCAGCAGTGATTCCGGGACAGCCGGAAACACCATATATTTT
NA	NA	TRBV18	TRBJ2-4	CASSPGVGNIQYF	TGTGCCAGCTCACCCGGGGTCGGAAACATTCAGTACTTC
NA	TRBD2	TRBV19	TRBJ2-7	CATTSGRASYEQYF	TGTGCCACTACTAGCGGGAGGGCTTCCTACGAGCAGTACTTC
NA	NA	TRBV9	TRBJ2-3	CASSVTPDTQYF	TGTGCCAGCAGCGTAACTCCAGATACGCAGTATTTT
NA	NA	TRBV7-6	TRBJ1-4	CASSPYSVKVNEKLFF	TGTGCCAGCAGCCCCTATTCCGTAAAGGTGAATGAAAAACTGTTTTTT
once	NA	TRBV6-1	TRBJ2-1	CASQRGRDLYNEQFF	TGTGCCAGTCAAAGAGGTCGGGACCTCTACAATGAGCAGTTCTTC
NA	NA	TRBV5-1	TRBJ1-4	CASSRDDSATNEKLFF	TGCGCCAGCAGCAGGGACGACTCCGCAACTAATGAAAAACTGTTTTTT
NA	TRBD1	TRBV6-5	TRBJ2-7	CASRGTGVLEQYF	TGTGCCAGCAGAGGGACAGGGGTTCTCGAGCAGTACTTC